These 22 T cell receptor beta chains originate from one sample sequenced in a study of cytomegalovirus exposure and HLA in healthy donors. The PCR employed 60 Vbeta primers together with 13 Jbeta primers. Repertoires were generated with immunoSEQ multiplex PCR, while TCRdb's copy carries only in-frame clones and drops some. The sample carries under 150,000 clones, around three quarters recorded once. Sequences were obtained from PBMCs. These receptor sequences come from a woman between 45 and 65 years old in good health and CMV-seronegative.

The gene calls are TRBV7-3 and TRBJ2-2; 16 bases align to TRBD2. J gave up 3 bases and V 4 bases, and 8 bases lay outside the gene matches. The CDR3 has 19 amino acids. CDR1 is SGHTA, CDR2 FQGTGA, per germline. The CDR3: CASSSPGLAGGPYTGELFF. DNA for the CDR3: TGTGCCAGCAGCTCCCCGGGACTAGCGGGAGGGCCGTACACCGGGGAGCTGTTTTTT.

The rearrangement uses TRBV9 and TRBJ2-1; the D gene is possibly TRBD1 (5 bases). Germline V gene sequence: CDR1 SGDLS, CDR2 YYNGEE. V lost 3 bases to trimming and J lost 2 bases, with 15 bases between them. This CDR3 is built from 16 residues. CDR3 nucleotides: TGTGCCAGCAGCGCCCCTTGGGCAGGGCCCTACAATGAGCAGTTCTTC. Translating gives CASSAPWAGPYNEQFF.

The CDR3 bases are TGTGCCAGCAGCCAAGATCAGACAGTCGGAGATACGCAGTATTTT. Translated, it gives CASSQDQTVGDTQYF. The chain is built from TRBV14 and TRBJ2-3; D is perhaps TRBD1 (5 bases). The CDR3 totals 15 residues. With 0 bases removed from V and 5 bases from J, the gap between germline ends came to 12 bases. Germline values: CDR1 SGHDN, CDR2 FVKESK.

The CDR3 sequence is CASSLEGGSYNEQFF. CDR3 DNA sequence: TGTGCCAGCAGCTTAGAGGGGGGGAGCTACAATGAGCAGTTCTTC. V and J are TRBV7-3 and TRBJ2-1; a possible D gene is TRBD2 (7 bases). The V gene's germline CDR1 is SGHTA and CDR2 FQGTGA. Trimming left V 2 bases short and J 3 bases short, with 11 bases between. The CDR3 runs 15 residues.

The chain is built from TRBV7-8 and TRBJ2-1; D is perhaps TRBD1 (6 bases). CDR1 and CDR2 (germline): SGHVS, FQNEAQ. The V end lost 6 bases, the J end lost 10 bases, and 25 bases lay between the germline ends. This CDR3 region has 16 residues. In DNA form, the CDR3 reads TGTGCCAGCAGTCCGGCCGCCGGGACAAGGATTGGGGAGCAGTTCTTC. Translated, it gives CASSPAAGTRIGEQFF.

The CDR3 protein is CAWSVQAGNTIYF. The CDR3, as DNA: TGTGCCTGGAGTGTTCAGGCTGGAAACACCATATATTTT. The chain uses TRBV30 and TRBJ1-3; D is unresolved. The germline CDR1 and CDR2 sequences are GTSNPN and SVGIG (reference sequence). The CDR3 contains 13 residues. V lost 0 bases and J 2 bases, leaving 5 bases between the germline ends.

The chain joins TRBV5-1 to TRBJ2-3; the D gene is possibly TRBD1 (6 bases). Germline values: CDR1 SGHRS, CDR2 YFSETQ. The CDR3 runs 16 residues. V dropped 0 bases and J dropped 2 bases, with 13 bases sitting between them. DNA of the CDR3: TGCGCCAGCAGCTTGGGACAGGTTATGGACACAGATACGCAGTATTTT. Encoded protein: CASSLGQVMDTDTQYF.

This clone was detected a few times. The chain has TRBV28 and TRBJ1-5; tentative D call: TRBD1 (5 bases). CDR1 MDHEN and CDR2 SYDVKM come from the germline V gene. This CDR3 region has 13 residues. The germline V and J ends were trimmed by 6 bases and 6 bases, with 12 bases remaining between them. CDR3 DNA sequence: TGTGCCAGCAGAGTTCAGGGCTTTCAGCCCCAGCATTTT. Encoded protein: CASRVQGFQPQHF.

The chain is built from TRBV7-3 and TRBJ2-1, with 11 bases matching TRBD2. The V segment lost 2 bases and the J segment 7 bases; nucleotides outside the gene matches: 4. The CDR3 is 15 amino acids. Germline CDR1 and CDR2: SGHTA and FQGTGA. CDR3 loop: CASSLGSGGGNEQFF. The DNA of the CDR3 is TGTGCCAGCAGCTTAGGTAGCGGGGGGGGTAATGAGCAGTTCTTC.

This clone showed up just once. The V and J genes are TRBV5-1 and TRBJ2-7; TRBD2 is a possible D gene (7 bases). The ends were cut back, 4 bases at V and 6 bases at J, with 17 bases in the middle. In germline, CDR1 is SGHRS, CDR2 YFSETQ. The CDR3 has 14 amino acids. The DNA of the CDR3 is TGCGCCAGCAGCCTATCACAGGGAGGGGGCGAGCAGTACTTC. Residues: CASSLSQGGGEQYF.

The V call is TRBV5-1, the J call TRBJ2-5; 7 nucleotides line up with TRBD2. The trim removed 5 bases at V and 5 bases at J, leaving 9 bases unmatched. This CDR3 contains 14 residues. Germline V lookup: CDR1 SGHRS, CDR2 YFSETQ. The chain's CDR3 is CASRGLGSGETQYF. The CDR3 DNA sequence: TGCGCCAGCAGAGGACTAGGATCGGGGGAGACCCAGTACTTC.

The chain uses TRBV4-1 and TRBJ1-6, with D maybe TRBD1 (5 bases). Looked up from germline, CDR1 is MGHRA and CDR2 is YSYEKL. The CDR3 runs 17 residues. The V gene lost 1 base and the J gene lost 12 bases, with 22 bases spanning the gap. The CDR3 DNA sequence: TGCGCCAGCAGCCAAGTTGACCTAGGGTTTGTCGGGGGACCCCTCCACTTT. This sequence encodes CASSQVDLGFVGGPLHF.

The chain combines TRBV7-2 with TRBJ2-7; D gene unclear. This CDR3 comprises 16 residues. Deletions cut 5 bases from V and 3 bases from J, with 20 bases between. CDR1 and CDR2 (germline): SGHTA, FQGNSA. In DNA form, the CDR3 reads TGTGCCAGCAGCCCACTAACGGGCCCCTGGGGCTACGAGCAGTACGTC. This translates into CASSPLTGPWGYEQYV.

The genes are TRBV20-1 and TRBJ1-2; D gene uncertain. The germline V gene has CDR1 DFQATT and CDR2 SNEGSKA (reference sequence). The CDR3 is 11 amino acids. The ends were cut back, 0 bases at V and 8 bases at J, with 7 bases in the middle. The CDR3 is CSARDPRGYTF. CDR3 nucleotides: TGCAGTGCTAGAGATCCCAGAGGCTACACCTTC.

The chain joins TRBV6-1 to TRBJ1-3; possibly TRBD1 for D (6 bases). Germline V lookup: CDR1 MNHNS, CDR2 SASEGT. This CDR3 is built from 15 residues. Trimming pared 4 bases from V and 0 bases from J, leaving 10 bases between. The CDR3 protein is CASSVQGNSGNTIYF. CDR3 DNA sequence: TGTGCCAGCAGTGTGCAGGGGAACTCTGGAAACACCATATATTTT.

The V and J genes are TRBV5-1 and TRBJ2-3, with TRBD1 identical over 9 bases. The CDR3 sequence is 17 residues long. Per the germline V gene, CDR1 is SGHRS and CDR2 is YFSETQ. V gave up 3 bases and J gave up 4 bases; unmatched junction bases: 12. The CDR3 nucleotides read TGCGCCAGCAGCTCTGCCGGGACAGGGAGTGGGGCAGATACGCAGTATTTT. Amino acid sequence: CASSSAGTGSGADTQYF.

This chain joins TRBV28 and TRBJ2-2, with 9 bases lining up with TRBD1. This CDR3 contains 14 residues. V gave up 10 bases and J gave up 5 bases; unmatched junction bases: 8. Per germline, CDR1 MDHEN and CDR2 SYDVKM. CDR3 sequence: CATPRTGETGELFF. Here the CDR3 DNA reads TGTGCCACTCCCAGGACAGGGGAGACCGGGGAGCTGTTTTTT.

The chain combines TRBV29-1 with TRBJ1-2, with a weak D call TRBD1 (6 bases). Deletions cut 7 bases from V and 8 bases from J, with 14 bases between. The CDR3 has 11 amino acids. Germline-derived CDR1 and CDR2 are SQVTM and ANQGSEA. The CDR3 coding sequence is TGCAGCGGATCATGGGGGGGCGGCTACACCTTC. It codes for CSGSWGGGYTF.

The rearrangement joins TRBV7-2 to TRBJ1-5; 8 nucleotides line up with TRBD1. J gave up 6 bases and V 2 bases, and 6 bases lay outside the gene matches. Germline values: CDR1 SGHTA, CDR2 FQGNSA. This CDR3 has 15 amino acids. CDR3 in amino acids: CASSLSPGGGQPQHF. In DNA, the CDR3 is TGTGCCAGCAGCTTAAGTCCAGGGGGCGGTCAGCCCCAGCATTTT. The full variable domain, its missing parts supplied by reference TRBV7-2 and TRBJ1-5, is GAGVSQSPSNKVTEKGKDVELRCDPISGHTALYWYRQSLGQGLEFLIYFQGNSAPDKSGLPSDRFSAERTGGSVSTLTIQRTQQEDSAVYLCASSLSPGGGQPQHFGDGTRLSIL.

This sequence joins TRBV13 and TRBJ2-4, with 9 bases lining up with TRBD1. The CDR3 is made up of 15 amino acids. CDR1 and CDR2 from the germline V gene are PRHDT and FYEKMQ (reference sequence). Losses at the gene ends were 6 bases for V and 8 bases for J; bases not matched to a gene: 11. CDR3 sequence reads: CASSPPRQGGYIQYF. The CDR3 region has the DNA TGTGCCAGCAGTCCCCCCAGACAGGGGGGTTACATTCAGTACTTC.

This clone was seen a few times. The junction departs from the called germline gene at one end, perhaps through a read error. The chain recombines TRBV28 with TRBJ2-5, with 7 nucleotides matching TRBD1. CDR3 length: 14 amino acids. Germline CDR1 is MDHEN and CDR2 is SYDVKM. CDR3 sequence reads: CASSPPGQTPPWDF. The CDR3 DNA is TGTGCCAGCAGCCCCCCGGGACAGACCCCTCCCTGGGACTTC.

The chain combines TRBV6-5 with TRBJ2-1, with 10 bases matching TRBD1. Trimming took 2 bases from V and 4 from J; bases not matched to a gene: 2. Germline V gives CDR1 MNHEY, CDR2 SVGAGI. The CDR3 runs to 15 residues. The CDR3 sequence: CASSYGTGVYNEQFF. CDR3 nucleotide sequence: TGTGCCAGCAGTTACGGGACAGGGGTGTACAATGAGCAGTTCTTC.